The 20 T cell receptor beta chains listed next were all sequenced from one sample in a study of a mutant IDH1 vaccine in newly diagnosed glioma. Time point described: week 23, last vaccination. The vaccine gave 300 ug of a 20-mer mutant IDH1 peptide subcutaneously per dose. These receptors have no known antigen. Profiling relied on immunoSEQ multiplex PCR, and the TCRdb table lists in-frame clones only, not all of them. Of roughly 30,000 clones listed, approximately 90% are singletons. The sample was PBMCs, taken from a glioma patient whose treatment included an IDH1 peptide vaccine. These receptors were taken from a man aged 40-55 years with glioma.

The chain links TRBV9 to TRBJ2-1; 8 bases fit TRBD2. The CDR3 length is 18 residues. Per the germline V gene, CDR1 is SGDLS and CDR2 is YYNGEE. V dropped 0 bases and J dropped 6; count of bases not matched to a gene: 14. This CDR3 is CASSVDGEGTRGLNEQFF. DNA of the CDR3: TGTGCCAGCAGCGTAGACGGGGAGGGGACTAGAGGTCTCAATGAGCAGTTCTTC.

V is TRBV7-6 and J is TRBJ1-2, with 7 bases aligning to TRBD1. The junction had 24 bases not matched to a gene; V was cut back by 5 bases and J by 6 bases. The CDR3 is 19 residues long. In germline, CDR1 is SGHVS, CDR2 FNYEAQ. In DNA form, the CDR3 reads TGTGCCAGCAGCCATAGAAGCGGGGACAGACCATTACAAGCCCATGGCTACACCTTC. Protein: CASSHRSGDRPLQAHGYTF.

In this sample, this clone turned up once. The V gene is TRBV6-5, the J gene TRBJ2-3; 10 bases match TRBD2. Germline CDR1 and CDR2: MNHEY and SVGAGI. The CDR3 is 15 amino acids. V lost 5 bases, J lost 4 bases, and 6 bases stayed unmatched. In DNA form, the CDR3 reads TGTGCCAGCAGTCGGCAAGCGGGGGGGCCAGATACGCAGTATTTT. Protein: CASSRQAGGPDTQYF.

This chain joins TRBV10-3 and TRBJ1-1, with no clear D. The ends were cut back, 2 bases at V and 0 bases at J, with 4 bases in the middle. There are 13 residues in the CDR3. CDR1 ENHRY and CDR2 SYGVKD come from the germline V gene. CDR3 coding DNA: TGTGCCATCAGTGAGGGATTGAACACTGAAGCTTTCTTT. It specifies CAISEGLNTEAFF.

V and J are TRBV12-5 and TRBJ1-1; D is possibly TRBD1 (5 bases). Per the germline V gene, CDR1 is LGHNT and CDR2 is FRNRAP. V was pared by 7 bases and J by 4 bases, with 22 bases between. The CDR3 contains 16 residues. The CDR3 DNA reads TGTGCTAGTGCCCCCTACGGGACCAGAGGTAGCACTGAAGCTTTCTTT. Encoded protein: CASAPYGTRGSTEAFF.

This chain joins TRBV28 and TRBJ1-1; 8 nucleotides align to TRBD1. The V gene end was trimmed by 6 bases and the J gene end by 1 base; junction bases not matched to a gene: 7. CDR3 length equals 15 residues. Germline lookup yields CDR1 MDHEN and CDR2 SYDVKM. The DNA of the CDR3 is TGTGCCAGCAGCCCTCTGGGGACAGGGAACACTGAAGCTTTCTTT. Translated: CASSPLGTGNTEAFF. Based on the CDR3 plus reference TRBV28 and TRBJ1-1, the full variable domain is DVKVTQSSRYLVKRTGEKVFLECVQDMDHENMFWYRQDPGLGLRLIYFSYDVKMKEKGDIPEGYSVSREKKERFSLILESASTNQTSMYLCASSPLGTGNTEAFFGQGTRLTVV.

The chain joins TRBV19 to TRBJ2-3; 7 bases are shared with TRBD2. The CDR3 covers 13 residues. CDR1 and CDR2 from the germline V gene are LNHDA and SQIVND (reference sequence). V gave up 8 bases and J gave up 5 bases; unmatched junction bases: 7. The DNA for the CDR3 is TGTGCCAGTCTAGACCGGGGGGAAGATACGCAGTATTTT. This encodes CASLDRGEDTQYF.

The chain carries TRBV18 and TRBJ2-7; D possibly corresponds to TRBD2 (6 bases). The germline CDR1 and CDR2 sequences are KGHSH and LQKENI. The CDR3 has 15 amino acids. Trimming removed 2 bases from V and 4 bases from J, with 15 bases in between. CDR3 in amino acids: CASSPAGKWPYEQYF. CDR3 nucleotides: TGTGCCAGCTCACCAGCGGGAAAGTGGCCATACGAGCAGTACTTC.

The V gene is TRBV6-6, the J gene TRBJ2-1; TRBD2 agrees at 8 bases. The V segment lost 2 bases and the J segment 10 bases; nucleotides outside the gene matches: 7. Germline values: CDR1 MNHNY, CDR2 SVGAGI (reference sequence). The CDR3 is made up of 14 amino acids. The CDR3 region is CASSYGLAPREQFF. The CDR3 DNA follows: TGTGCCAGCAGTTACGGACTAGCCCCAAGGGAGCAGTTCTTC.

V and J are TRBV6-5 and TRBJ2-7; tentatively, D is TRBD1 or TRBD2 (5 bases each). The CDR3 covers 15 residues. Trimming took 0 bases from V and 4 from J, leaving 13 bases between them. Per germline, CDR1 MNHEY and CDR2 SVGAGI. DNA of the CDR3: TGTGCCAGCAGTTACTCAAGTAGCGAGGGGTACGAGCAGTACTTC. Amino acids: CASSYSSSEGYEQYF.

The genes are TRBV7-2 and TRBJ1-2; D is unclear. Trimming pared 4 bases from V and 9 bases from J, leaving 18 bases between. The CDR3 contains 14 residues. CDR1 and CDR2 from the germline V gene are SGHTA and FQGNSA. CDR3 sequence reads: CASSSGAGPSRYTF. CDR3 nucleotide sequence: TGTGCCAGCAGCTCCGGCGCAGGTCCCTCCCGCTACACCTTC.

This clone was recorded only once. The genes are TRBV9 and TRBJ2-7; 9 nucleotides agree with TRBD2. V was pared by 5 bases and J by 6 bases, with 6 bases of the junction left unmatched. Germline CDR1 reads SGDLS; CDR2 reads YYNGEE. The CDR3 sequence is 13 residues long. This chain's CDR3 is CASSGGSGSEQYV. In DNA form, the CDR3 reads TGTGCCAGCAGTGGAGGTAGCGGGAGCGAGCAGTACGTC.

This clone was recorded once. The rearrangement uses TRBV28 and TRBJ1-2; D remains ambiguous. Germline assignment: CDR1 MDHEN and CDR2 SYDVKM. CDR3 size: 11 residues. With 1 base removed from V and 8 bases from J, the gap between germline ends came to 5 bases. The CDR3 here is CASSLYLGYTF. The CDR3 nucleotides read TGTGCCAGCAGTTTATATTTGGGCTACACCTTC.

This clone was picked up one time. This chain joins TRBV19 and TRBJ1-1; possible D gene TRBD1, 6 bases. Germline V lookup: CDR1 LNHDA, CDR2 SQIVND (reference sequence). The CDR3 runs 14 residues. Trimming took 7 bases from V and 3 from J, leaving 15 bases between them. In nucleotides, the CDR3 is TGTGCCAGTACTTCCGCCAGGGGTGACACTGAAGCTTTCTTT. This sequence encodes CASTSARGDTEAFF. Full variable domain (outside the CDR3, taken from reference TRBV19 and TRBJ1-1): DGGITQSPKYLFRKEGQNVTLSCEQNLNHDAMYWYRQDPGQGLRLIYYSQIVNDFQKGDIAEGYSVSREKKESFPLTVTSAQKNPTAFYLCASTSARGDTEAFFGQGTRLTVV.

This sequence joins TRBV7-8 and TRBJ1-3; 7 bases align to TRBD1. CDR1 is SGHVS, CDR2 FQNEAQ, per germline. This CDR3 region has 14 residues. Trimming took 4 bases from V and 3 from J; bases not matched to a gene: 3. Written as DNA, the CDR3 is TGTGCCAGCAGCTCCAACAGGGGTGGAAACACCATATATTTT. As protein: CASSSNRGGNTIYF. The full variable domain, rest sourced from reference TRBV7-8 and TRBJ1-3, is GAGVSQSPRYKVAKRGQDVALRCDPISGHVSLFWYQQALGQGPEFLTYFQNEAQLDKSGLPSDRFFAERPEGSVSTLKIQRTQQEDSAVYLCASSSNRGGNTIYFGEGSWLTVV.

Comment on this clone: The junction differs from germline at one of its ends, possibly a read error. The V call is TRBV2, the J call TRBJ1-2; no reliable D call. The CDR3 extends over 10 amino acids. Looked up from germline, CDR1 is SNHLY and CDR2 is FYNNEI. CDR3 DNA sequence: TGTGCCAGCAGAGAAGAAGGCTACACCTTC. Residues: CASREEGYTF. Supplemented by reference TRBV2 and TRBJ1-2, the full variable domain reads EPEVTQTPSHQVTQMGQEVILRCVPISNHLYFYWYRQILGQKVEFLVSFYNNEISEKSEIFDDQFSVERPDGSNFTLKIRSTKLEDSAMYFCASREEGYTFGSGTRLTVV.

The chain uses TRBV13 and TRBJ2-3, with 11 bases fitting TRBD2. V trimming: 1 base; J trimming: 5 bases; junction bases outside the gene matches: 8. This CDR3 spans 17 amino acids. CDR1 and CDR2 from the germline V gene are PRHDT and FYEKMQ (reference sequence). CDR3 DNA sequence: TGTGCCAGCAGCTTAGCCCTAGCGGGGGGCCCTAGAGATACGCAGTATTTT. Translation: CASSLALAGGPRDTQYF.

The rearrangement uses TRBV25-1 and TRBJ1-5; D is unresolved. Trimming removed 4 bases at V and 9 bases at J, with 13 bases between. The CDR3 length is 13 residues. The germline V gene encodes CDR1 MGHDK and CDR2 SYGVNS. This CDR3 reads CASSGPGNGPQHF. As DNA, the CDR3 is TGTGCCAGCAGTGGCCCCGGCAATGGGCCCCAGCATTTT.

The chain combines TRBV27 with TRBJ1-2; 9 nucleotides line up with TRBD1. The CDR3 consists of 15 residues. Germline CDR1 is MNHEY and CDR2 is SMNVEV (reference sequence). J lost 5 bases, V lost 8 bases, and 12 bases had no gene match. In DNA form, the CDR3 reads TGTGCCAGCCTTGAAACAGGGGGCGCTCATTATGGCTACACCTTC. It codes for CASLETGGAHYGYTF.

The chain combines TRBV11-2 with TRBJ2-7; D may be TRBD1 or TRBD2 (5 bases each). Germline V gene data show CDR1 as SGHAT and CDR2 as FQNNGV. V lost 5 bases and J lost 6, with 14 bases in between. This CDR3 spans 13 amino acids. The CDR3 spells CASSPLGTGEQYF. The CDR3 DNA sequence: TGTGCCAGCAGCCCGCTTGGGACCGGCGAGCAGTACTTC.